Presented here are 16 T cell receptor beta chains from one specimen sequenced in a study of shared clonotypes between healthy human individuals. Only CD45RO-negative cells positively selected for CCR7 counted as naive CD8 cells, so terminally differentiated effector memory CD45RA+ cells were excluded. Sequencing was performed with immunoSEQ multiplex PCR; in TCRdb, only in-frame clones are kept and a portion is missing. The sample consists of around 700,000 clones, about 92% of them appearing once. The sequencing sample was made of naive CD8+ T cells sorted from blood. The receptors stem from a man aged 30-40 years in good health.

The chain has TRBV27 and TRBJ2-5; D is tentatively TRBD1 or TRBD2 (5 bases each). The CDR3 has 14 residues. Germline V CDR1 and CDR2: MNHEY, SMNVEV (reference sequence). Trimming shortened V by 5 bases and J by 0 bases, and 10 bases separated the two germline ends. The CDR3 DNA is TGTGCCAGCAGTCCGGGACGGAACCAAGAGACCCAGTACTTC. It is translated as CASSPGRNQETQYF.

The chain carries TRBV7-9 and TRBJ1-4, with a tentative D call TRBD1 (5 bases). Germline V gene data show CDR1 as SEHNR and CDR2 as FQNEAQ (reference sequence). V lost 5 bases to trimming and J lost 6 bases, with 16 bases between them. This CDR3 contains 15 residues. This chain's CDR3 is CASSDGGRADEKLFF. The CDR3 DNA follows: TGTGCCAGCAGCGATGGTGGCAGGGCGGATGAAAAACTGTTTTTT.

The gene calls are TRBV29-1 and TRBJ2-1; TRBD2 agrees at 8 bases. The germline gives CDR1 SQVTM, CDR2 ANQGSEA. The CDR3 is 14 amino acids. V was pared by 3 bases and J by 5 bases, with 6 bases of the junction left unmatched. CDR3 protein: CSVDYTSGHNEQFF. The CDR3, as DNA: TGCAGCGTTGACTACACTAGCGGACACAATGAGCAGTTCTTC.

This chain joins TRBV7-6 and TRBJ1-1; the D is unclear. The CDR3 runs 12 residues. Germline V gene lookup returns CDR1 SGHVS and CDR2 FNYEAQ. Trimming removed 1 base from V and 5 bases from J, with 5 bases in between. CDR3 DNA: TGTGCCAGCAGCTTAGGACGGACTGAAGCTTTCTTT. This encodes CASSLGRTEAFF.

The chain couples TRBV15 to TRBJ2-2; 11 bases are shared with TRBD2. With 6 bases clipped from V and 7 bases from J, the junction kept 4 bases outside the gene matches. Per germline, CDR1 LNHNV and CDR2 YYDKDF (reference sequence). This CDR3 has 14 residues. Here the CDR3 DNA reads TGTGCCACCAGGTACGGGACTAGCGGCGGGGAGCTGTTTTTT. Its protein is CATRYGTSGGELFF.

V gene TRBV10-3 combines with J gene TRBJ1-2; tentatively, D is TRBD1 (5 bases). V was cut by 3 bases and J by 7 bases, with 12 bases left in between. Germline lookup yields CDR1 ENHRY and CDR2 SYGVKD. The CDR3 spans 13 residues. The CDR3 here is CAISDFLGTGYTF. CDR3 bases: TGTGCCATCAGTGATTTTCTGGGGACTGGCTACACCTTC.

The rearrangement joins TRBV14 to TRBJ2-3; 8 positions agree with TRBD1. This CDR3 has 16 amino acids. Losses at the gene ends were 4 bases for V and 3 bases for J; bases not matched to a gene: 9. Germline V gene lookup returns CDR1 SGHDN and CDR2 FVKESK. CDR3 in amino acids: CASSPRPGQGTDTQYF. The CDR3, as DNA: TGTGCCAGCAGCCCCCGCCCTGGACAGGGTACAGATACGCAGTATTTT.

In this sample, this clone turned up once. The J gene is TRBJ2-7, the V gene TRBV9, with TRBD1 matching over 11 bases. The J segment lost 6 bases and the V segment lost 3 bases, leaving 8 bases of the junction unmatched. CDR1 is SGDLS and CDR2 is YYNGEE in the germline V gene. This CDR3 has 15 residues. Here the CDR3 reads CASSATGTGGREQYF. The CDR3 DNA follows: TGTGCCAGCAGCGCTACCGGGACAGGGGGACGCGAGCAGTACTTC.

The J gene is TRBJ2-7, the V gene TRBV2; TRBD1 or TRBD2 may be the D gene (5 bases each). The germline gives CDR1 SNHLY, CDR2 FYNNEI. Between the trimmed V and J ends, which lost 11 bases and 2 bases, there was a span of 19 bases. CDR3 length equals 14 residues. CDR3 nucleotide sequence: TGTGCCGGGTGGGGAGCAGCAGGGACCTACGAGCAGTACTTC. Amino acid sequence: CAGWGAAGTYEQYF.

This clone was seen just once. The gene calls are TRBV28 and TRBJ2-5, with a possible D match to TRBD2 (5 bases). The CDR3 has 13 residues. Germline V gene lookup returns CDR1 MDHEN and CDR2 SYDVKM. Trimming stripped 2 bases from V and 7 bases from J, with 11 bases between. CDR3 region: CASSLDGGRTQYF. The CDR3 region has the DNA TGTGCCAGCAGTTTAGACGGCGGGCGGACCCAGTACTTC.

V usage is TRBV7-9 and J usage is TRBJ2-5; the match to TRBD1 covers 7 bases. Germline V lookup: CDR1 SEHNR, CDR2 FQNEAQ (reference sequence). The length of the CDR3 is 15 residues. V was pared by 5 bases and J by 2 bases, with 8 bases of the junction left unmatched. CDR3 in DNA: TGTGCCAGCAGCCCGTACAGGGGACCTCAAGAGACCCAGTACTTC. It yields the protein CASSPYRGPQETQYF.

As to this clone: Different DNA sequences within this sample yield the same CDR3. The chain uses TRBV4-1 and TRBJ2-1, with D uncertain. Germline CDR1 MGHRA, CDR2 YSYEKL. This CDR3 has 11 amino acids. The germline V and J ends were trimmed by 1 base and 9 bases, with 4 bases remaining between them. The CDR3 DNA is TGCGCCAGCAGCCAAGTAGCTGAGCAGTTCTTC. Translating gives CASSQVAEQFF.

This rearrangement joins TRBV4-3 to TRBJ1-5; D not certain. CDR1 is LGHNA, CDR2 YSLEER, per germline. This CDR3 comprises 16 residues. Trimming left V 4 bases short and J 5 bases short, with 18 bases between. CDR3 nucleotides: TGCGCCAGCAGCCTCACCATCGGGGTCGGCTATCAGCCCCAGCATTTT. It codes for CASSLTIGVGYQPQHF.

J is TRBJ1-2 and V is TRBV10-2; D might be TRBD1 (6 bases). The V gene's germline CDR1 is WSHSY and CDR2 SAAADI. CDR3 length: 15 amino acids. V was shortened by 4 bases and J by 5 bases, with 17 bases between the two germline ends. As DNA, the CDR3 is TGCGCCAGCAGTGCGGACAGCGAAGGGATATATGGCTACACCTTC. Its protein is CASSADSEGIYGYTF.

V gene TRBV7-9 combines with J gene TRBJ2-1; 12 bases are a match to TRBD2. This CDR3 is built from 19 residues. The J segment lost 8 bases and the V segment lost 5 bases, leaving 19 bases of the junction unmatched. The germline V gene encodes CDR1 SEHNR and CDR2 FQNEAQ (reference sequence). CDR3: CASSPTGTSGLFLVYEQFF. CDR3 nucleotides: TGTGCCAGCAGCCCAACCGGGACTAGCGGGTTGTTTTTGGTCTATGAGCAGTTCTTC.

The chain combines TRBV7-6 with TRBJ2-1; 12 bases align to TRBD2. CDR1 and CDR2 from the germline V gene are SGHVS and FNYEAQ. The CDR3 loop spans 17 amino acids. With 5 bases clipped from V and 5 bases from J, the junction kept 10 bases outside the gene matches. The CDR3 nucleotides read TGTGCCAGCAGCCACCCGGACGGACTAGCGGGAAACAATGAGCAGTTCTTC. This translates into CASSHPDGLAGNNEQFF.